These T cell receptor beta chains were read from a single sample in a study of radiation and T cells in renal cell carcinoma. The repertoire was sequenced with immunoSEQ multiplex PCR; TCRdb's copy has only in-frame clones and lacks some. The profile shows about 130,000 clones, about 81% of them singletons. Sequences were derived from blood, sampled from a patient whose treatment included radiotherapy and nephrectomy. All receptors come from a man aged 45-60 years with renal cell carcinoma. Both conserved end residues are part of each CDR3. The D gene is left open where the match is weak. The size of a clone is reported for some rows only, either as once, few or many, or as a class for expanded clones.

CDR3 | DNA | D | size | J | V
CASQTGGGETQYF | TGTGCCAGTCAAACAGGGGGAGGGGAGACCCAGTACTTC | - | - | TRBJ2-5 | TRBV6-1
CAKSEGSNYGYTF | TGTGCCAAGAGCGAAGGGTCTAACTATGGCTACACCTTC | - | - | TRBJ1-2 | TRBV10-3
CASSPQAGRELFF | TGTGCCAGCAGTCCCCAAGCGGGGCGGGAGCTGTTTTTT | TRBD2 | - | TRBJ2-2 | TRBV6-5
CASQTGPNTEAFF | TGTGCCAGCCAGACAGGGCCGAACACTGAAGCTTTCTTT | TRBD1 | - | TRBJ1-1 | TRBV7-3
CASSMDSNSNQPQHF | TGTGCCAGTAGTATGGACAGCAATAGCAATCAGCCCCAGCATTTT | - | - | TRBJ1-5 | TRBV19
CASSLDGLGTNYGYTF | TGTGCCAGCAGCTTAGACGGTTTGGGGACTAACTATGGCTACACCTTC | - | - | TRBJ1-2 | TRBV11-2
CASSYDGANTGELFF | TGTGCCAGCAGTTACGACGGGGCGAACACCGGGGAGCTGTTTTTT | - | - | TRBJ2-2 | TRBV6-5
CASSFTGLSEAFF | TGTGCCAGCAGCTTTACAGGGTTGTCTGAAGCTTTCTTT | - | - | TRBJ1-1 | TRBV7-2
CARSGQPNEKLFF | TGTGCCAGATCAGGACAGCCTAATGAAAAACTGTTTTTT | - | - | TRBJ1-4 | TRBV2
CASSLFDGNQPQHF | TGTGCCAGCAGCTTGTTCGACGGCAATCAGCCCCAGCATTTT | - | many | TRBJ1-5 | TRBV5-6
CASTGRAVTEAFF | TGTGCCAGTACAGGCAGGGCGGTTACTGAAGCTTTCTTT | - | - | TRBJ1-1 | TRBV19
CASSFTYTGYGYTF | TGTGCCAGCAGCTTTACTTATACCGGATATGGCTACACCTTC | - | - | TRBJ1-2 | TRBV9
CASSFEGSYGYTF | TGTGCCAGCAGCTTTGAAGGGAGCTATGGCTACACCTTC | - | - | TRBJ1-2 | TRBV7-9
CASSLGGHSNTGELFF | TGCGCCAGCAGCCTGGGGGGGCATTCGAACACCGGGGAGCTGTTTTTT | - | once | TRBJ2-2 | TRBV5-1
CASSRQPRTEAFF | TGTGCCAGTAGTCGACAGCCTCGGACTGAAGCTTTCTTT | - | - | TRBJ1-1 | TRBV19
CASSQYRAYGYTF | TGTGCCAGCAGCCAATACAGGGCCTATGGCTACACCTTC | - | few | TRBJ1-2 | TRBV14
CASSPQGGYYGYTF | TGTGCCAGCAGCCCACAGGGGGGCTACTATGGCTACACCTTC | TRBD1 | - | TRBJ1-2 | TRBV7-2
CASSTTGLVTEAFF | TGTGCCAGTAGTACCACAGGGTTGGTGACTGAAGCTTTCTTT | - | - | TRBJ1-1 | TRBV19
CASSLEGGAAETQYF | TGCGCCAGCAGCTTGGAAGGGGGCGCGGCAGAGACCCAGTACTTC | TRBD1 | - | TRBJ2-5 | TRBV5-1
CASSNRQGGTEAFF | TGTGCCAGCAGCAATCGACAGGGTGGGACTGAAGCTTTCTTT | TRBD1 | - | TRBJ1-1 | TRBV7-2
CASSDPYNEQFF | TGTGCCAGCAGTGACCCATACAATGAGCAGTTCTTC | - | - | TRBJ2-1 | TRBV2
CASSVTGDSNQPQHF | TGTGCCAGCAGCGTGACAGGAGATAGCAATCAGCCCCAGCATTTT | - | few | TRBJ1-5 | TRBV9
CASRVQGASTEAFF | TGTGCCAGCAGAGTTCAGGGCGCAAGCACTGAAGCTTTCTTT | - | few | TRBJ1-1 | TRBV28
CASSLERGLAYEQYF | TGTGCCAGCAGCTTAGAGCGGGGTCTCGCCTACGAGCAGTACTTC | TRBD2 | - | TRBJ2-7 | TRBV11-1
CASSERSRAGYTF | TGTGCCAGCAGTGAGCGGAGCCGAGCGGGCTACACCTTC | - | - | TRBJ1-2 | TRBV28
CTSSQARGDRGFYGYTF | TGCACCAGCAGCCAGGCCAGGGGGGACAGGGGTTTCTATGGCTACACCTTC | - | - | TRBJ1-2 | TRBV1
CASSVGVGGNTDTQYF | TGTGCCAGCAGCGTAGGAGTGGGAGGAAACACAGATACGCAGTATTTT | - | - | TRBJ2-3 | TRBV9
CAWRPTLESEAFF | TGTGCCTGGAGGCCCACCCTGGAATCTGAAGCTTTCTTT | - | few | TRBJ1-1 | TRBV30
CASSPNDRDGYTF | TGTGCCAGCTCACCTAACGACAGGGATGGCTACACCTTC | TRBD1 | once | TRBJ1-2 | TRBV18
CASSEFLAGAAFF | TGTGCCAGCAGTGAATTCCTCGCAGGGGCGGCTTTCTTT | - | - | TRBJ1-1 | TRBV2
CAWSGGATGVSTGELFF | TGTGCCTGGAGCGGAGGGGCGACAGGGGTGAGCACCGGGGAGCTGTTTTTT | TRBD1 | - | TRBJ2-2 | TRBV30
CAWKAGPGYEQYF | TGTGCCTGGAAGGCCGGCCCGGGTTACGAGCAGTACTTC | - | - | TRBJ2-7 | TRBV30
CASSGQGRSQPQHF | TGTGCCAGCAGCGGACAGGGTCGAAGTCAGCCCCAGCATTTT | TRBD1 | - | TRBJ1-5 | TRBV9
CASSLGTGLYEQYF | TGTGCCAGCAGCTTAGGGACAGGGCTCTACGAGCAGTACTTC | TRBD1 | - | TRBJ2-7 | TRBV11-2
CASSAMGGDTIYF | TGCGCCAGCAGCGCCATGGGGGGGGACACCATATATTTT | - | - | TRBJ1-3 | TRBV5-1
CASNLQGHTEAFF | TGTGCCAGCAACTTACAGGGGCATACTGAAGCTTTCTTT | TRBD1 | - | TRBJ1-1 | TRBV6-6
CASSPDVVSGANVLTF | TGTGCCAGCAGCCCCGACGTAGTATCTGGGGCCAACGTCCTGACTTTC | - | - | TRBJ2-6 | TRBV7-2
CSAMGRMVNEQFF | TGCAGCGCGATGGGGAGGATGGTAAATGAGCAGTTCTTC | - | once | TRBJ2-1 | TRBV29-1
CASSLDSGESYGYTF | TGTGCCAGCAGCTTAGATTCGGGGGAATCCTATGGCTACACCTTC | - | - | TRBJ1-2 | TRBV7-2
CASSLAGTGLARVSYNEQFF | TGTGCCAGCAGCTTAGCGGGAACGGGACTAGCGAGAGTTTCCTACAATGAGCAGTTCTTC | TRBD2 | - | TRBJ2-1 | TRBV7-2
CASSLGGSSTGELFF | TGTGCCAGCAGCTTAGGCGGGTCTAGCACCGGGGAGCTGTTTTTT | - | - | TRBJ2-2 | TRBV7-9
CASSRSTGTGSPNTGELFF | TGCGCCAGCAGCCGAAGTACCGGGACAGGGTCCCCGAACACCGGGGAGCTGTTTTTT | TRBD1 | - | TRBJ2-2 | TRBV5-1
CAQKLAGGWGEQFF | TGTGCCCAAAAACTAGCGGGAGGATGGGGTGAGCAGTTCTTC | TRBD2 | - | TRBJ2-1 | TRBV30
CASSVGGRASYEQYF | TGTGCCAGCAGCGTAGGTGGGAGAGCCTCCTACGAGCAGTACTTC | - | - | TRBJ2-7 | TRBV9
CATSPRAGGEKLFF | TGTGCCACCAGCCCACGGGCGGGAGGTGAAAAACTGTTTTTT | - | - | TRBJ1-4 | TRBV15
CASSVSALRPEAFF | TGTGCCAGCAGTGTTTCGGCTTTGCGTCCTGAAGCTTTCTTT | - | - | TRBJ1-1 | TRBV2
CASSQEQGSSEAFF | TGCGCCAGCAGCCAAGAGCAGGGGTCCTCTGAAGCTTTCTTT | - | - | TRBJ1-1 | TRBV4-1
CASSSTSGSTGELFF | TGTGCCAGCAGCTCCACTAGCGGGAGCACCGGGGAGCTGTTTTTT | TRBD2 | - | TRBJ2-2 | TRBV9
CASSTGQGFNEQFF | TGTGCCAGCAGCACGGGACAGGGTTTTAATGAGCAGTTCTTC | TRBD1 | - | TRBJ2-1 | TRBV6-5
CASSLLAGGTGELFF | TGTGCCAGCAGTTTATTGGCGGGAGGCACCGGGGAGCTGTTTTTT | TRBD2 | - | TRBJ2-2 | TRBV27
CASSTNGGNTEAFF | TGTGCCAGCAGCACAAACGGGGGGAACACTGAAGCTTTCTTT | - | - | TRBJ1-1 | TRBV7-3
CASSQLRLAAGGGEQFF | TGTGCCAGCAGCCAGCTACGACTAGCGGCCGGGGGAGGTGAGCAGTTCTTC | TRBD2 | - | TRBJ2-1 | TRBV14
CAGRLAGQETQYF | TGTGCTGGTAGGCTAGCGGGACAAGAGACCCAGTACTTC | TRBD2 | - | TRBJ2-5 | TRBV30
CAWSGLSGNTIYF | TGTGCCTGGTCAGGGCTATCTGGAAACACCATATATTTT | - | - | TRBJ1-3 | TRBV30
CAISPSTSTDTQYF | TGTGCCATCAGTCCCTCAACTAGCACAGATACGCAGTATTTT | - | - | TRBJ2-3 | TRBV10-3
CASSPDRGYQETQYF | TGCGCCAGCAGTCCGGACAGGGGGTATCAAGAGACCCAGTACTTC | TRBD1 | - | TRBJ2-5 | TRBV10-2
CASRLADTKETQYF | TGTGCAAGTCGCTTAGCGGACACTAAAGAGACCCAGTACTTC | - | - | TRBJ2-5 | TRBV12-2
CASRSSGGDYGYTF | TGCGCCAGCAGATCTTCGGGGGGCGACTATGGCTACACCTTC | - | - | TRBJ1-2 | TRBV10-2
CASGSTVSNEKLFF | TGTGCCAGTGGAAGCACAGTATCTAATGAAAAACTGTTTTTT | - | - | TRBJ1-4 | TRBV2
CASSGVDGETQYF | TGTGCCAGCAGCGGGGTGGATGGGGAGACCCAGTACTTC | - | - | TRBJ2-5 | TRBV25-1